The T cell receptor (delta chain) described here comes from a study of γδ T cells in repeated Plasmodium falciparum infection. Overall study findings and caveats: Vgamma9/Vdelta2+ repertoires stayed stably polyclonal over time and infection. Vdelta2-negative gammadelta repertoires, largely Vdelta1+, seemingly showed infection-driven waves of new clonal selection.

Each sorted gammadelta sample had TRG and TRD chains sequenced. TCRdb reprocessed the multiplex PCR reads using CATT. The table records 45,000 to 70,000 delta-chain clones, around 1.7% of them present only once. The ends were cut back, 0 bases at V and 8 bases at J, with 52 bases in the middle. The CDR3 loop spans 27 amino acids. Germline V lookup: CDR1 TSWWSYY, CDR2 QGS. Turning to this clone: The antigen remains unidentified. TCRdb's protein, taken from a much larger clone, differs from this DNA's translation at residue 17, likely owing to a read error; the protein displayed comes from the DNA.

Bulk repertoires came from Vgamma9/Vdelta2+ or Vdelta2-negative gammadelta T cells flow-sorted from PBMC. The clonotype comes from a pool of human donors (malaria-infected and uninfected, not separated). The V call is TRDV1, the J call TRDJ1; tentative D call: TRDD3 (8 bases). Sequencing was performed on gamma-delta T cells from blood. The CDR3 coding sequence is TGTGCTCTTGGGGAACTCCACCCTTTAAGGTTCCTACCTTACTGGGGGCCCCCTTCCTTTCACATCGGGAAACTCATCTTT. This gives the protein CALGELHPLRFLPYWGPPSFHIGKLIF.